One and the same sample provided the 29 T cell receptor beta chains below, sequenced in a study of graft-versus-host responses after intestinal transplantation. Sequencing used immunoSEQ multiplex PCR; TCRdb keeps in-frame clones, though not all of them. The sample lists tens of thousands of clones, roughly 94% occurring once. This specimen consisted of PBMCs, obtained 156 days after intestinal transplant. These TCRs come from a human patient who received an intestinal transplant, so some T cells may come from the graft donor.

The chain uses TRBV7-9 and TRBJ2-5, with no clear D. The CDR3 is made up of 14 amino acids. Trimming removed 1 base at V and 1 base at J, with 7 bases between. Germline loops: CDR1 SEHNR, CDR2 FQNEAQ (reference sequence). In DNA form, the CDR3 reads TGTGCCAGCAGCTTAGTACTCAGCCAAGAGACCCAGTACTTC. It codes for CASSLVLSQETQYF.

This clone was seen only a few times. V and J are TRBV18 and TRBJ2-7; possibly TRBD2 for D (6 bases). The CDR3 loop spans 13 amino acids. The germline gives CDR1 KGHSH, CDR2 LQKENI. V was clipped by 4 bases and J by 3 bases, with 10 bases between them. CDR3 coding DNA: TGTGCCAGCTCACAGGGCGGGGACTACGAGCAGTACTTC. Its protein is CASSQGGDYEQYF.

The chain employs TRBV7-3 and TRBJ2-1; perhaps TRBD2 as D (7 bases). Germline CDR1 SGHTA, CDR2 FQGTGA. CDR3 length: 14 residues. V lost 5 bases to trimming and J lost 6 bases, with 14 bases between them. CDR3 sequence (DNA): TGTGCCAGCAGCCAACCCGGGGGGCTCAATGAGCAGTTCTTC. This encodes CASSQPGGLNEQFF.

The chain has TRBV5-4 and TRBJ2-7; 8 positions match TRBD1. This CDR3 spans 13 amino acids. Germline V gene lookup returns CDR1 SGHNT and CDR2 YYREEE (reference sequence). The CDR3: CASRDRNSYEQYF. Written as DNA, the CDR3 is TGTGCGAGCCGGGACAGGAACTCCTACGAGCAGTACTTC.

V usage is TRBV15 and J usage is TRBJ2-3; D is perhaps TRBD2 (6 bases). V lost 1 base and J 3 bases, leaving 8 bases between the germline ends. The CDR3 totals 14 residues. Looked up from germline, CDR1 is LNHNV and CDR2 is YYDKDF (reference sequence). This CDR3 is CATSRVGGTDTQYF. The CDR3 DNA sequence: TGTGCCACCAGCAGAGTTGGAGGGACAGATACGCAGTATTTT.

The rearrangement uses TRBV28 and TRBJ2-3; no reliable D call. Deletions cut 5 bases from V and 1 base from J, with 4 bases between. The germline V gene encodes CDR1 MDHEN and CDR2 SYDVKM. CDR3 size: 12 residues. The CDR3 loop reads CASSGGTDTQYF. In nucleotides, the CDR3 is TGTGCCAGCAGTGGCGGCACAGATACGCAGTATTTT.

V and J are TRBV5-1 and TRBJ1-6; no firm D call. This CDR3 region has 15 residues. Germline loops: CDR1 SGHRS, CDR2 YFSETQ. V was shortened by 1 base and J by 8 bases, with 13 bases between the two germline ends. CDR3 nucleotide sequence: TGCGCCAGCAGCTTGACCAGTCCCTCCGATTCACCCCTCCACTTT. As protein: CASSLTSPSDSPLHF.

The chain joins TRBV4-2 to TRBJ2-1; 8 bases are a match to TRBD2. V dropped 0 bases and J dropped 1; count of bases not matched to a gene: 11. CDR3 length equals 19 residues. Germline assignment: CDR1 LGHNA and CDR2 YNFKEQ. The CDR3 DNA reads TGTGCCAGCAGCCAAGAGGACATAGCGGGGACTATATCCTACAATGAGCAGTTCTTC. Its protein product is CASSQEDIAGTISYNEQFF.

The chain combines TRBV4-2 with TRBJ2-4, with D possibly being TRBD2 (5 bases). The CDR3 is 14 residues long. V shed 4 bases and J shed 4 bases, with 11 bases lying between them. Germline loops: CDR1 LGHNA, CDR2 YNFKEQ. The CDR3 loop reads CASSRAGGKNIQYF. CDR3 DNA sequence: TGTGCCAGCAGCCGGGCCGGCGGGAAAAACATTCAGTACTTC.

This chain connects TRBV29-1 to TRBJ1-2; possibly TRBD1 for D (5 bases). Trimming stripped 0 bases from V and 4 bases from J, with 6 bases between. The CDR3 spans 12 residues. Germline lookup yields CDR1 SQVTM and CDR2 ANQGSEA. The CDR3: CSVEDQGYGYTF. The CDR3 DNA reads as TGCAGCGTTGAAGATCAGGGCTATGGCTACACCTTC.

This clone was found a few times. V is TRBV6-6 and J is TRBJ1-1; D gene ambiguous. V lost 2 bases and J lost 4, with 5 bases in between. Germline loops: CDR1 MNHNY, CDR2 SVGAGI (reference sequence). The CDR3 is 12 residues long. The CDR3 DNA sequence: TGTGCCAGCAGTTACCACATCACTGAAGCTTTCTTT. Protein product: CASSYHITEAFF.

The chain has TRBV11-3 and TRBJ2-1; tentatively, D is TRBD2 (6 bases). The CDR3 length is 17 residues. Germline V lookup: CDR1 SGHNT, CDR2 YENEEA. Trimming left V 0 bases short and J 7 bases short, with 19 bases between. The CDR3: CASSLEVGDFRGNEQFF. The CDR3 bases are TGTGCCAGCAGCTTAGAAGTTGGGGACTTCCGAGGGAATGAGCAGTTCTTC. Full variable domain (missing parts from reference TRBV11-3 and TRBJ2-1): EAGVVQSPRYKIIEKKQPVAFWCNPISGHNTLYWYLQNLGQGPELLIRYENEEAVDDSQLPKDRFSAERLKGVDSTLKIQPAELGDSAVYLCASSLEVGDFRGNEQFFGPGTRLTVL.

The chain combines TRBV6-5 with TRBJ1-2, with no clear D. This CDR3 region has 14 residues. Germline V CDR1 and CDR2: MNHEY, SVGAGI. Trimming took off 3 bases at V and 3 bases at J, with 11 bases between the two ends. This chain's CDR3 is CASSYAGNYYGYTF. CDR3 nucleotide sequence: TGTGCCAGCAGTTATGCGGGAAACTACTATGGCTACACCTTC.

The rearrangement uses TRBV7-2 and TRBJ1-1, with D uncertain. Trimming removed 3 bases from V and 4 bases from J, with 9 bases in between. The CDR3 contains 13 residues. CDR1 is SGHTA, CDR2 FQGNSA, per germline. CDR3: CASSLVEGTEAFF. The CDR3 DNA reads TGTGCCAGCAGCTTGGTGGAGGGCACTGAAGCTTTCTTT.

The chain is built from TRBV30 and TRBJ2-3, with 12 bases that match TRBD2. CDR3 length equals 13 residues. Germline CDR1 reads GTSNPN; CDR2 reads SVGIG (reference sequence). Germline trimming cut 2 bases from V and 6 bases from J; bases unmatched to any gene: 0. CDR3 bases: TGTGCCTGGAGTCTAGCGGGAGGGGATACGCAGTATTTT. It translates to CAWSLAGGDTQYF. Supplemented by reference TRBV30 and TRBJ2-3, the full variable domain reads SQTIHQWPATLVQPVGSPLSLECTVEGTSNPNLYWYRQAAGRGLQLLFYSVGIGQISSEVPQNLSASRPQDRQFILSSKKLLLSDSGFYLCAWSLAGGDTQYFGPGTRLTVL.

This chain joins TRBV6-6 and TRBJ2-7; 8 bases agree with TRBD2. Trimming took 0 bases from V and 0 from J; bases not matched to a gene: 4. This CDR3 is built from 16 residues. Germline V gene data show CDR1 as MNHNY and CDR2 as SVGAGI (reference sequence). The CDR3 reads CASSYSNLAGSYEQYF. The CDR3 region has the DNA TGTGCCAGCAGTTACTCTAATCTAGCGGGCTCCTACGAGCAGTACTTC.

The chain has TRBV7-2 and TRBJ2-2; TRBD1 matches 7 bases. The CDR3 consists of 15 residues. Trimming at V came to 2 bases and at J to 7 bases, leaving 7 bases not matched to a gene. Germline CDR1 is SGHTA and CDR2 is FQGNSA. This chain's CDR3 is CASSLLQGTGGELFF. The CDR3 bases are TGTGCCAGCAGCTTACTACAGGGGACGGGCGGGGAGCTGTTTTTT.

V is TRBV7-8 and J is TRBJ2-5; 10 positions match TRBD2. Germline trimming cut 2 bases from V and 0 bases from J; bases unmatched to any gene: 6. The CDR3 totals 17 residues. Germline loops: CDR1 SGHVS, CDR2 FQNEAQ. CDR3 residues: CASSLNSLAGYQETQYF. The CDR3, as DNA: TGTGCCAGCAGCTTAAATTCACTAGCGGGGTACCAAGAGACCCAGTACTTC.

This chain joins TRBV5-4 and TRBJ2-2, with 9 positions matching TRBD2. V gave up 3 bases and J gave up 5 bases; unmatched junction bases: 5. Germline lookup yields CDR1 SGHNT and CDR2 YYREEE (reference sequence). The CDR3 is made up of 15 amino acids. The DNA for the CDR3 is TGTGCCAGCAGCTCAGCGGGGGGAGTAACCGGGGAGCTGTTTTTT. Translating gives CASSSAGGVTGELFF.

The rearrangement uses TRBV6-5 and TRBJ1-2; no reliable D call. This CDR3 region has 12 residues. The germline V and J ends were trimmed by 4 bases and 8 bases, with 11 bases remaining between them. Germline values: CDR1 MNHEY, CDR2 SVGAGI. This CDR3 is CASSWAAGGYTF. As DNA, the CDR3 is TGTGCCAGCAGTTGGGCCGCCGGCGGCTACACCTTC.

The chain uses TRBV27 and TRBJ2-3, with 10 nucleotides matching TRBD2. The CDR3 extends over 22 amino acids. The junction had 28 bases not matched to a gene; V was cut back by 8 bases and J by 2 bases. Germline values: CDR1 MNHEY, CDR2 SMNVEV (reference sequence). CDR3 loop: CASLPRGERGLAVETVTDTQYF. The CDR3 DNA follows: TGTGCCAGCCTCCCCCGGGGGGAAAGAGGACTAGCGGTGGAGACCGTCACAGATACGCAGTATTTT.

The chain is built from TRBV6-5 and TRBJ2-3; 9 positions match TRBD2. CDR3 length equals 15 residues. V was pared by 6 bases and J by 0 bases, with 4 bases of the junction left unmatched. Germline lookup yields CDR1 MNHEY and CDR2 SVGAGI. Here the CDR3 DNA reads TGTGCCAGCAGCCCTAGCGGGGAGAGCACAGATACGCAGTATTTT. Protein sequence: CASSPSGESTDTQYF.

V usage is TRBV4-1 and J usage is TRBJ2-3, with D uncertain. The CDR3 is made up of 16 amino acids. CDR1 and CDR2 from the germline V gene are MGHRA and YSYEKL. V lost 1 base to trimming and J lost 4 bases, with 15 bases between them. CDR3 nucleotides: TGCGCCAGCAGCCAAGTCCCGGCTAGTCCGCCAGATACGCAGTATTTT. It codes for CASSQVPASPPDTQYF.

This chain uses TRBV9 with TRBJ2-1; D remains unclear. Looked up from germline, CDR1 is SGDLS and CDR2 is YYNGEE. V was shortened by 4 bases and J by 0 bases, with 11 bases between the two germline ends. This CDR3 comprises 15 residues. The CDR3 here is CASSPPLSSYNEQFF. The CDR3 nucleotides read TGTGCCAGCAGCCCGCCTTTGAGCTCCTACAATGAGCAGTTCTTC.

J is TRBJ1-2 and V is TRBV6-5; 8 bases match TRBD1. Germline loops: CDR1 MNHEY, CDR2 SVGAGI. The V and J ends lost 6 bases and 2 bases, in that order; junction bases with no gene match: 8. The CDR3 is made up of 15 amino acids. The CDR3 here is CASRDREVFNYGYTF. DNA for the CDR3: TGTGCCAGCAGGGACAGGGAGGTATTCAACTATGGCTACACCTTC.

This chain uses TRBV6-1 with TRBJ2-7; a weak D match, TRBD2 (5 bases). The V and J ends lost 7 bases and 3 bases respectively, with 10 bases between them. The CDR3 spans 12 residues. The germline V gene has CDR1 MNHNS and CDR2 SASEGT. Written as DNA, the CDR3 is TGTGCCAGCAACGGGGATCTCTACGAGCAGTACTTC. Translating gives CASNGDLYEQYF.

The V call is TRBV6-5, the J call TRBJ2-5; 9 positions agree with TRBD2. There are 14 residues in the CDR3. The germline V gene encodes CDR1 MNHEY and CDR2 SVGAGI. V shed 5 bases, J shed 5 bases, and the junction held 6 bases outside the gene matches. CDR3 bases: TGTGCCAGCAGTCCTAGCGGGGCCAGGGAGACCCAGTACTTC. Residues: CASSPSGARETQYF.

The chain links TRBV5-4 to TRBJ2-1; D may be TRBD1 or TRBD2 (5 bases each). Between the trimmed V and J ends, which lost 3 bases and 9 bases, there was a span of 16 bases. Germline V gene sequence: CDR1 SGHNT, CDR2 YYREEE (reference sequence). The CDR3 length is 14 residues. The CDR3 DNA reads TGTGCCAGCAGCTCGGACATTTCTAGCTCTGAGCAGTTCTTC. As protein: CASSSDISSSEQFF.

The V and J genes are TRBV4-2 and TRBJ1-4, with D possibly TRBD1 on 6 matching bases. The CDR3 spans 15 residues. Germline V gene sequence: CDR1 LGHNA, CDR2 YNFKEQ. Trimming removed 3 bases from V and 8 bases from J, with 16 bases in between. In nucleotides, the CDR3 is TGTGCCAGCAGCCACGAACAGGGTGTGGGAGAAAAACTGTTTTTT. This translates into CASSHEQGVGEKLFF.